This T cell receptor beta chain appears in the sequencing data of a study of T-cell memory formation after mild COVID-19. Study-level information: Largely, TCR clusters stayed within a single donor.

The CDR3 extends over 14 amino acids. V lost 6 bases to trimming and J lost 4 bases; unmatched junction nucleotides: 4. Germline values: CDR1 MNHEY, CDR2 SVGAGI. TCRdb reprocessed the 5' RACE reads via MiXCR and lists one record per CDR3 protein. The profile covers around 100,000 distinct CDR3 sequences, with 11% appearing a single time and about 40% taken by the ten largest. The receptor was isolated from a man aged 18 to 29 who had mild COVID-19 (a few samples of this study predate the infection). Cell type and time point are not known. The sequenced sample consisted of PBMCs or a T cell subset sorted from them (not recorded which). J is TRBJ2-2 and V is TRBV6-5; 8 nucleotides match TRBD2. The CDR3 bases are TGTGCCAGCAGCCCCGCGGGGGGCACCGGGGAGCTGTTTTTT. This codes for CASSPAGGTGELFF.